The next 28 T cell receptor beta chains were all read from a single sample in a study of T cell changes during pregnancy in multiple sclerosis. Sequencing was performed with immunoSEQ multiplex PCR; in TCRdb, only in-frame clones are kept and a portion is missing. The repertoire has some 85,000 clones, 93% of them found once; the top ten carry around 0.75%. The sequenced sample was peripheral blood, obtained in the second trimester of pregnancy. The receptors shown here come from a female donor in good health, enrolled as a control in a pregnancy study.

The rearrangement uses TRBV9 and TRBJ1-6; D not certain. This CDR3 region has 17 residues. Trimming removed 4 bases at V and 0 bases at J, with 14 bases between. From germline, CDR1 is SGDLS and CDR2 YYNGEE. The CDR3 loop is CASSPGDPSSYNSPLHF. CDR3 coding DNA: TGTGCCAGCAGCCCCGGAGATCCCAGCTCCTATAATTCACCCCTCCACTTT.

The gene calls are TRBV27 and TRBJ2-3; TRBD2 aligns across 11 bases. CDR3 length: 16 amino acids. V dropped 4 bases and J dropped 5; count of bases not matched to a gene: 8. Per germline, CDR1 MNHEY and CDR2 SMNVEV (reference sequence). CDR3 nucleotide sequence: TGTGCCAGCAGTTCATTAGCGGGGGGGCCAAAAGATACGCAGTATTTT. Its protein is CASSSLAGGPKDTQYF.

The V call is TRBV5-1, the J call TRBJ1-1; D remains unclear. The CDR3 covers 14 residues. CDR1 is SGHRS and CDR2 is YFSETQ in the germline V gene. V gave up 2 bases and J gave up 0 bases, with 8 bases separating them. CDR3 sequence (DNA): TGCGCCAGCAGCTTTGGTCAGGTGAACACTGAAGCTTTCTTT. Protein sequence: CASSFGQVNTEAFF.

V is TRBV7-9 and J is TRBJ1-6, with D uncertain. The germline V gene encodes CDR1 SEHNR and CDR2 FQNEAQ (reference sequence). Trimming removed 2 bases from V and 0 bases from J, with 14 bases in between. This CDR3 is built from 18 residues. The CDR3 spells CASSLPSGKSSYNSPLHF. As DNA, the CDR3 is TGTGCCAGCAGCTTACCCTCGGGGAAGTCCTCCTATAATTCACCCCTCCACTTT.

This chain links TRBV9 with TRBJ1-1, with 7 bases lining up with TRBD1. Trimming cost V 3 bases and J 6 bases; bases outside gene matches: 5. This CDR3 has 13 amino acids. The V gene's germline CDR1 is SGDLS and CDR2 YYNGEE. The CDR3 region is CASSAGQLSEAFF. The CDR3, as DNA: TGTGCCAGCAGCGCGGGACAGCTATCTGAAGCTTTCTTT.

The chain couples TRBV29-1 to TRBJ2-3; 11 nucleotides line up with TRBD2. The CDR3 is 15 amino acids. Germline trimming cut 4 bases from V and 6 bases from J; bases unmatched to any gene: 9. The germline V gene encodes CDR1 SQVTM and CDR2 ANQGSEA. CDR3 nucleotide sequence: TGCAGCGTTGGACGTAGCGGGGGGGCCTCGGATACGCAGTATTTT. Amino acid sequence: CSVGRSGGASDTQYF.

The J gene is TRBJ2-3, the V gene TRBV6-1, with 7 bases lining up with TRBD2. Losses at the gene ends were 3 bases for V and 2 bases for J; bases not matched to a gene: 5. CDR3 length: 15 amino acids. From germline, CDR1 is MNHNS and CDR2 SASEGT. CDR3 sequence (DNA): TGTGCCAGCAGTGAGGCCAGCGGGGCCACAGATACGCAGTATTTT. Translation gives CASSEASGATDTQYF.

J is TRBJ2-1 and V is TRBV30, with a weak D call TRBD1 (6 bases). The V end lost 5 bases, the J end lost 4 bases, and 12 bases lay between the germline ends. Germline V gene lookup returns CDR1 GTSNPN and CDR2 SVGIG (reference sequence). The CDR3 runs to 13 residues. The CDR3 region is CAWWVGQYNEQFF. The DNA of the CDR3 is TGTGCCTGGTGGGTTGGACAGTACAATGAGCAGTTCTTC.

V and J are TRBV2 and TRBJ2-5; TRBD2 aligns across 7 bases. Per the germline V gene, CDR1 is SNHLY and CDR2 is FYNNEI. V gave up 7 bases and J gave up 5 bases; unmatched junction bases: 10. This CDR3 is 14 amino acids long. This CDR3 reads CASNSWGGRETQYF. The CDR3, as DNA: TGTGCCAGCAACTCCTGGGGGGGGAGGGAGACCCAGTACTTC.

In this sample, this clone turned up once. The V and J genes are TRBV4-3 and TRBJ1-5, with TRBD1 matching over 7 bases. Trimming at V came to 0 bases and at J to 6 bases, leaving 8 bases not matched to a gene. Germline V gives CDR1 LGHNA, CDR2 YSLEER. The CDR3 sequence is 16 residues long. Written as DNA, the CDR3 is TGCGCCAGCAGCCAAGAAAGACAGGGTTTAAGTCAGCCCCAGCATTTT. It yields the protein CASSQERQGLSQPQHF.

This clone was detected only once. The chain carries TRBV7-8 and TRBJ1-6; D not certain. Trimming pared 1 base from V and 7 bases from J, leaving 11 bases between. Germline assignment: CDR1 SGHVS and CDR2 FQNEAQ. The CDR3 extends over 15 amino acids. The chain's CDR3 is CASSLGLGVNSPLHF. As DNA, the CDR3 is TGTGCCAGCAGCTTAGGCCTAGGCGTCAATTCACCCCTCCACTTT. The entire variable domain, with the rest obtained from reference TRBV7-8 and TRBJ1-6, is as follows: GAGVSQSPRYKVAKRGQDVALRCDPISGHVSLFWYQQALGQGPEFLTYFQNEAQLDKSGLPSDRFFAERPEGSVSTLKIQRTQQEDSAVYLCASSLGLGVNSPLHFGNGTRLTVT.

The chain combines TRBV18 with TRBJ2-5; TRBD1 is a possible D gene (5 bases). Near its end, the DNA agrees better with TRBJ2-7, so the J call may be wrong. The length of the CDR3 is 15 residues. Germline V gives CDR1 KGHSH, CDR2 LQKENI. CDR3 sequence reads: CASSPVTVPSYEQYF. The CDR3 region has the DNA TGTGCCAGCTCACCCGTGACAGTCCCCTCCTACGAGCAGTACTTC.

The chain combines TRBV5-1 with TRBJ2-7; 11 nucleotides agree with TRBD2. CDR3 length equals 16 residues. J was trimmed by 1 base and V by 4 bases; bases with no gene match: 7. CDR1 is SGHRS, CDR2 YFSETQ, per germline. In nucleotides, the CDR3 is TGCGCCAGCAGCGAACAGACTAGCGGGGTTTCCTACGAGCAGTACTTC. Encoded protein: CASSEQTSGVSYEQYF.

The chain joins TRBV19 to TRBJ2-5, with 10 bases aligning to TRBD2. Germline V CDR1 and CDR2: LNHDA, SQIVND (reference sequence). After removal of 1 base from V and 4 bases from J, the junction contained 6 bases not matched to a gene. The CDR3 has 16 residues. The CDR3: CASSIGQLAGLETQYF. The CDR3 coding sequence is TGTGCCAGTAGTATAGGTCAACTAGCGGGGCTAGAGACCCAGTACTTC.

V gene TRBV27 combines with J gene TRBJ2-1, with a tentative D call TRBD1 (5 bases). Per the germline V gene, CDR1 is MNHEY and CDR2 is SMNVEV (reference sequence). This CDR3 is built from 17 residues. The V end was cut by 2 bases, the J end by 0 bases, with 14 bases between. CDR3 nucleotides: TGTGCCAGCAGTTTAGAAGGGGTATCCGGCTCCTACAATGAGCAGTTCTTC. Encoded protein: CASSLEGVSGSYNEQFF.

The rearrangement links TRBV6-1 to TRBJ1-5, with 8 bases identical to TRBD1. Germline V gives CDR1 MNHNS, CDR2 SASEGT. The CDR3 consists of 16 residues. With 3 bases clipped from V and 2 bases from J, the junction kept 6 bases outside the gene matches. In DNA, the CDR3 is TGTGCCAGCAGTGAGTCCAGGGGGCGAGGCAATCAGCCCCAGCATTTT. This translates into CASSESRGRGNQPQHF.

This chain links TRBV19 with TRBJ1-1; 8 bases map to TRBD1. CDR3 length: 12 residues. With 6 bases clipped from V and 4 bases from J, the junction kept 1 base outside the gene matches. Per germline, CDR1 LNHDA and CDR2 SQIVND (reference sequence). The CDR3, as DNA: TGTGCCAGTAGGGGGACAGGCACTGAAGCTTTCTTT. This sequence encodes CASRGTGTEAFF.

The rearrangement joins TRBV18 to TRBJ2-3; 8 bases map to TRBD1. V lost 2 bases, J lost 1 base, and 2 bases stayed unmatched. Germline loops: CDR1 KGHSH, CDR2 LQKENI. The CDR3 is made up of 15 amino acids. CDR3 sequence: CASSPRQGRTDTQYF. The CDR3 DNA follows: TGTGCCAGCTCACCAAGACAGGGGCGCACAGATACGCAGTATTTT.

CDR3 sequence (DNA): TGTGCCATCAGTAATAGCGGGGGGCCGTACCAAGAGACCCAGTACTTC. This codes for CAISNSGGPYQETQYF. V gene TRBV10-3 combines with J gene TRBJ2-5; TRBD2 agrees at 10 bases. V dropped 5 bases and J dropped 0; count of bases not matched to a gene: 6. The CDR3 extends over 16 amino acids. The germline CDR1 and CDR2 sequences are ENHRY and SYGVKD.

The chain carries TRBV19 and TRBJ1-5; D possibly corresponds to TRBD1 (6 bases). V dropped 7 bases and J dropped 0 bases, with 16 bases sitting between them. This CDR3 has 16 amino acids. Germline values: CDR1 LNHDA, CDR2 SQIVND (reference sequence). The CDR3 DNA follows: TGTGCCAGTACTGGGAAGGGGACAAATAGCAATCAGCCCCAGCATTTT. Translated, it gives CASTGKGTNSNQPQHF.

V is TRBV5-5 and J is TRBJ1-2; D is unresolved. The CDR3 totals 15 residues. The germline gives CDR1 SGHKS, CDR2 YYEKEE (reference sequence). Deletions cut 0 bases from V and 0 bases from J, with 9 bases between. The CDR3 nucleotides are TGTGCCAGCAGCTTGGCACCCCAGGCTAACTATGGCTACACCTTC. It translates to CASSLAPQANYGYTF. The entire variable domain, with the rest obtained from reference TRBV5-5 and TRBJ1-2, is as follows: DAGVTQSPTHLIKTRGQQVTLRCSPISGHKSVSWYQQVLGQGPQFIFQYYEKEERGRGNFPDRFSARQFPNYSSELNVNALLLGDSALYLCASSLAPQANYGYTFGSGTRLTVV.

The rearrangement links TRBV5-1 to TRBJ2-5, with a tentative D call TRBD1 (5 bases). V was clipped by 6 bases and J by 1 base, with 25 bases between them. CDR3 length: 18 amino acids. Germline CDR1 and CDR2: SGHRS and YFSETQ. CDR3 protein: CASTIVGQGRAVQETQYF. In DNA, the CDR3 is TGCGCCAGCACCATCGTTGGGCAGGGAAGAGCCGTCCAAGAGACCCAGTACTTC. The full variable domain, rest sourced from reference TRBV5-1 and TRBJ2-5, is KAGVTQTPRYLIKTRGQQVTLSCSPISGHRSVSWYQQTPGQGLQFLFEYFSETQRNKGNFPGRFSGRQFSNSRSEMNVSTLELGDSALYLCASTIVGQGRAVQETQYFGPGTRLLVL.

This clone was detected once. The gene calls are TRBV19 and TRBJ2-1, with a tentative D call TRBD1 (6 bases). The CDR3 is made up of 13 amino acids. Trimming pared 6 bases from V and 6 bases from J, leaving 12 bases between. CDR1 LNHDA and CDR2 SQIVND come from the germline V gene (reference sequence). The CDR3 reads CASRGQPSNEQFF. The CDR3 bases are TGTGCCAGTAGAGGACAGCCTTCCAATGAGCAGTTCTTC.

The CDR3 nucleotides are TGTGCCAGCAGCCAAGGAGGATCCCGTTCCTACGAGCAGTACTTC. It translates to CASSQGGSRSYEQYF. The chain joins TRBV14 to TRBJ2-7, with D uncertain. V lost 1 base to trimming and J lost 1 base, with 11 bases between them. The germline V gene has CDR1 SGHDN and CDR2 FVKESK. The CDR3 has 15 residues. Full variable domain (rest looked up from reference TRBV14 and TRBJ2-7): EAGVTQFPSHSVIEKGQTVTLRCDPISGHDNLYWYRRVMGKEIKFLLHFVKESKQDESGMPNNRFLAERTGGTYSTLKVQPAELEDSGVYFCASSQGGSRSYEQYFGPGTRLTVT.

The chain joins TRBV7-8 to TRBJ2-2; the match to TRBD2 covers 12 bases. Per germline, CDR1 SGHVS and CDR2 FQNEAQ. Germline trimming cut 1 base from V and 5 bases from J; bases unmatched to any gene: 8. This CDR3 is 18 amino acids long. CDR3 nucleotide sequence: TGTGCCAGCAGCTTAGTTCGGCTAGCGGGGGGGCTGACCGGGGAGCTGTTTTTT. It yields the protein CASSLVRLAGGLTGELFF.

The sample holds a few counts of this clone. V usage is TRBV6-1 and J usage is TRBJ1-5; D might be TRBD1 (5 bases). Germline V gene lookup returns CDR1 MNHNS and CDR2 SASEGT. Between the trimmed V and J ends, which lost 2 bases and 7 bases, there was a span of 12 bases. The CDR3 runs 14 residues. The CDR3: CASSESGGRQPQHF. The CDR3 coding sequence is TGTGCCAGCAGTGAATCGGGGGGAAGGCAGCCCCAGCATTTT.

The rearrangement joins TRBV6-1 to TRBJ1-6, with D perhaps matching TRBD1 (6 bases). CDR3 size: 16 residues. Trimming removed 4 bases at V and 10 bases at J, with 20 bases between. The germline V gene has CDR1 MNHNS and CDR2 SASEGT. CDR3 bases: TGTGCCAGCAGTGCCTCTTCGACAGGTCAGGGATCACCCCTCCACTTT. It yields the protein CASSASSTGQGSPLHF.

This rearrangement joins TRBV4-3 to TRBJ1-2; possible D gene TRBD1, 5 bases. This CDR3 contains 13 residues. Trimming shortened V by 0 bases and J by 8 bases, and 10 bases separated the two germline ends. The germline V gene has CDR1 LGHNA and CDR2 YSLEER. CDR3 sequence reads: CASSQDRARGYTF. In DNA form, the CDR3 reads TGCGCCAGCAGCCAAGACAGGGCGCGAGGCTACACCTTC.